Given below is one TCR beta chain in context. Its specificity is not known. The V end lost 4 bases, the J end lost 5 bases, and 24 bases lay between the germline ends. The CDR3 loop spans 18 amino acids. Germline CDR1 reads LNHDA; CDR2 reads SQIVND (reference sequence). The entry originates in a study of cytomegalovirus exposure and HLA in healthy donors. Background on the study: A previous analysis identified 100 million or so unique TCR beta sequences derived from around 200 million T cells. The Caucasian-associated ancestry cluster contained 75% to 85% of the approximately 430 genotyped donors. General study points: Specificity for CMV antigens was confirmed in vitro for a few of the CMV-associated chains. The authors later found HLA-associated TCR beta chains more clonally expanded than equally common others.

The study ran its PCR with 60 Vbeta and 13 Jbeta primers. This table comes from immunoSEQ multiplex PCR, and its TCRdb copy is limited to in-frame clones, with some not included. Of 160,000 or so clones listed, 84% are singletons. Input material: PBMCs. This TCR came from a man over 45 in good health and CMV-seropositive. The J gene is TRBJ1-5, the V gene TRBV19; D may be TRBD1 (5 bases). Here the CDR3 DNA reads TGTGCCAGTAGTACAACTTCCCGGCACCAACTCAGGGATCAGCCCCAGCATTTT. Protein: CASSTTSRHQLRDQPQHF. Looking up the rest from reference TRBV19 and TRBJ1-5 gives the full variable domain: DGGITQSPKYLFRKEGQNVTLSCEQNLNHDAMYWYRQDPGQGLRLIYYSQIVNDFQKGDIAEGYSVSREKKESFPLTVTSAQKNPTAFYLCASSTTSRHQLRDQPQHFGDGTRLSIL.